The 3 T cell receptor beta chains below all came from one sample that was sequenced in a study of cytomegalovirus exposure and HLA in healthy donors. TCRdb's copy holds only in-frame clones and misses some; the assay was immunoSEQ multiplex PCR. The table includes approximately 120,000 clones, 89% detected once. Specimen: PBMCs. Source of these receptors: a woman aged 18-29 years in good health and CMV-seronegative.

The CDR3 nucleotides read TGTGCCTGGAGTGTTACAGGGGGCGTTCAGCCCCAGCATTTT. This gives the protein CAWSVTGGVQPQHF. This chain joins TRBV30 and TRBJ1-5; TRBD1 aligns across 9 bases. The CDR3 runs 14 residues. Trimming cost V 0 bases and J 6 bases; bases outside gene matches: 3. The germline gives CDR1 GTSNPN, CDR2 SVGIG (reference sequence).

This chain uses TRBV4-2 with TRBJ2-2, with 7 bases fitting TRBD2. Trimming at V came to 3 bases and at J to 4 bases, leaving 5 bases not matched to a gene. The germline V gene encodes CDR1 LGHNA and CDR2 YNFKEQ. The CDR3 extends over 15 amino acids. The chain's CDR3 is CASSHLAVVTGELFF. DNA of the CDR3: TGTGCCAGCAGCCATCTAGCGGTAGTCACCGGGGAGCTGTTTTTT.

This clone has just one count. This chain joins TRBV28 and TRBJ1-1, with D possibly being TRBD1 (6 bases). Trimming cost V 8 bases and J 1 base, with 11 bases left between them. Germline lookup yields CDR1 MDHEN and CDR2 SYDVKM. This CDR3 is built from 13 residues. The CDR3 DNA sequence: TGTGCCAGCTTTGAGGGGGAGAACACTGAAGCTTTCTTT. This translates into CASFEGENTEAFF.